Listed below are T cell receptor beta chains from one sample, sequenced in a study of cytomegalovirus exposure and HLA in healthy donors. Clones were sequenced by immunoSEQ multiplex PCR, and TCRdb holds only the in-frame ones, with some missing. The table has some 150,000 clones, 80% seen once; the top ten hold roughly 4.8%. The sequenced material came from PBMCs. The receptors come from a woman aged 45-65 years in good health and CMV-seropositive. Each CDR3 is given with its conserved first and last residue. The order of the fields is clone size, J gene, V gene, D gene, CDR3 protein, CDR3 DNA. D genes are given only for firm matches. The listing skips clone size in some rows; elsewhere it reads once, few, many or a size class.

>.|TRBJ2-2|TRBV9|TRBD2
CASSVGVAGGPGTGELFF
TGTGCCAGCAGCGTAGGGGTAGCGGGGGGGCCAGGCACCGGGGAGCTGTTTTTT
>once|TRBJ2-7|TRBV28|.
CASSLPSYRFDYEQYF
TGTGCCAGCAGTTTACCTTCATACAGATTCGATTACGAGCAGTACTTC
>.|TRBJ1-1|TRBV29-1|.
CSAHRVGNTEAFF
TGCAGCGCCCACAGGGTGGGGAACACTGAAGCTTTCTTT
>.|TRBJ1-2|TRBV19|.
CASSIDQQGTRYGYTF
TGTGCCAGTAGTATAGATCAGCAGGGTACCCGATATGGCTACACCTTC
>.|TRBJ2-7|TRBV19|TRBD1
CASSIGTGVYEQYF
TGTGCCAGTAGTATAGGAACAGGGGTCTACGAGCAGTACTTC
>.|TRBJ2-3|TRBV7-3|.
CASSLGASANTDTQYF
TGTGCCAGCAGCTTAGGAGCTAGCGCGAATACAGATACGCAGTATTTT
>.|TRBJ1-1|TRBV20-1|.
CSASTGTGFF
TGCAGTGCTTCCACAGGCACAGGTTTCTTT
>few|TRBJ2-7|TRBV18|.
CASSTSTYEQYF
TGTGCCAGCTCCACGAGCACCTACGAGCAGTACTTC
>.|TRBJ1-4|TRBV9|.
CASHEREGYDEKLFF
TGTGCCAGCCACGAACGGGAGGGATATGATGAAAAACTGTTTTTT
>.|TRBJ2-6|TRBV27|.
CASSQAGANVLTF
TGTGCCAGCAGCCAGGCTGGGGCCAACGTCCTGACTTTC
>few|TRBJ1-3|TRBV5-6|.
CASSTLQGTGNTIYF
TGTGCCAGCAGCACCCTCCAGGGGACTGGAAACACCATATATTTT
>.|TRBJ2-2|TRBV27|TRBD2
CASTRGGAMGELFF
TGTGCCAGCACTCGGGGGGGGGCAATGGGGGAGCTGTTTTTT
>few|TRBJ2-3|TRBV9|.
CASSVAPTDTQYF
TGTGCCAGCAGCGTAGCTCCCACAGATACGCAGTATTTT
>.|TRBJ1-1|TRBV6-5|TRBD1
CASSYSYRGPDTEAFF
TGTGCCAGCAGTTACTCCTACAGGGGGCCCGACACTGAAGCTTTCTTT
>.|TRBJ1-1|TRBV5-4|.
CASSSDQGDAEAFF
TGTGCCAGCAGCTCAGATCAGGGTGATGCTGAAGCTTTCTTT
>.|TRBJ1-2|TRBV4-3|.
CASSPQFGGFYGYTF
TGCGCCAGCAGCCCCCAGTTCGGCGGATTCTATGGCTACACCTTC
>.|TRBJ1-2|TRBV19|.
CASQRVINYGYTF
TGTGCCAGCCAACGGGTGATAAACTATGGCTACACCTTC
>.|TRBJ2-1|TRBV6-5|.
CASSSTTGEQFF
TGTGCCAGCAGTTCAACTACAGGGGAGCAGTTCTTC
>.|TRBJ2-7|TRBV23-1|TRBD2
CASSQAGGGAYEQYF
TGCGCCAGCAGCCAGGCGGGAGGGGGCGCATACGAGCAGTACTTC
>medium-sized|TRBJ1-2|TRBV7-9|.
CANTRWRPTSGYTF
TGTGCCAATACAAGGTGGCGCCCGACTTCAGGCTACACCTTC
>.|TRBJ1-2|TRBV7-2|.
CASSLAEGTIMGYTF
TGTGCCAGCAGCTTAGCGGAAGGGACAATTATGGGCTACACCTTC
>.|TRBJ2-5|TRBV12-2|.
CASRFREQGKETQYF
TGTGCAAGTCGATTCCGGGAGCAAGGGAAAGAGACCCAGTACTTC
>.|TRBJ1-1|TRBV5-4|.
CASGVRGGNTEAFF
TGTGCCAGCGGGGTCAGAGGGGGGAACACTGAAGCTTTCTTT
>.|TRBJ2-3|TRBV7-9|.
CASSQALGDKSTDTQYF
TGTGCCAGCAGCCAAGCCCTCGGGGATAAAAGCACAGATACGCAGTATTTT
>few|TRBJ2-7|TRBV5-6|TRBD2
CASSLRAGGGYEQYF
TGTGCCAGCAGCCTGAGGGCGGGGGGCGGGTACGAGCAGTACTTC
>.|TRBJ1-5|TRBV7-8|.
CASSLAGRGYPNQPQHF
TGTGCCAGCAGCTTAGCAGGGAGGGGTTATCCCAATCAGCCCCAGCATTTT
>once|TRBJ1-6|TRBV11-2|.
CASSLVPSSYNSPLHF
TGTGCCAGCAGCTTAGTCCCCAGCTCCTATAATTCACCCCTCCACTTT
>.|TRBJ2-2|TRBV4-3|.
CASSLSPGELFF
TGCGCCAGCAGCCTAAGCCCCGGGGAGCTGTTTTTT
>few|TRBJ2-6|TRBV6-1|.
CASRAGETGANVLTF
TGTGCCAGCAGGGCCGGGGAAACTGGGGCCAACGTCCTGACTTTC
>.|TRBJ1-1|TRBV27|.
CASSLSADNEAFF
TGTGCCAGCAGTTTATCGGCGGACAATGAGGCTTTCTTT
>.|TRBJ1-6|TRBV27|.
CASSLQPTGVYNSPLHF
TGTGCCAGCAGTTTACAGCCGACAGGAGTCTATAATTCACCCCTCCACTTT
>.|TRBJ2-1|TRBV9|TRBD1
CASSVGGSGGRNEQFF
TGTGCCAGCAGCGTAGGGGGGTCAGGGGGCAGAAATGAGCAGTTCTTC
>.|TRBJ1-1|TRBV11-3|.
CASSLRQGSEAFF
TGTGCCAGCAGCTTACGGCAGGGGTCTGAAGCTTTCTTT
>.|TRBJ2-5|TRBV6-1|TRBD2
CASRRGAVGETQYF
TGTGCCAGCAGGCGGGGGGCTGTGGGAGAGACCCAGTACTTC
>.|TRBJ2-5|TRBV5-6|.
CASSLSEETQYF
TGTGCCAGCAGCTTGAGCGAAGAGACCCAGTACTTC
>.|TRBJ2-3|TRBV6-5|.
CASRGEADTQYF
TGTGCCAGCAGGGGTGAGGCAGATACGCAGTATTTT
>.|TRBJ2-2|TRBV28|TRBD1
CASTPGDRGLNTGELFF
TGTGCCAGCACGCCGGGGGACAGGGGGCTGAACACCGGGGAGCTGTTTTTT
>.|TRBJ1-3|TRBV4-2|.
CASSHISRQRDSGNTIYF
TGTGCCAGCAGCCACATATCCCGACAGCGAGACTCTGGAAACACCATATATTTT
>.|TRBJ1-1|TRBV5-5|TRBD1
CASSLLKGQGGTEAFF
TGTGCCAGCAGCTTGCTGAAGGGACAGGGCGGGACTGAAGCTTTCTTT
>.|TRBJ1-1|TRBV19|.
CASIPTEEHLNTEAFF
TGTGCCAGCATTCCAACCGAGGAGCACCTGAACACTGAAGCTTTCTTT
>.|TRBJ2-1|TRBV12-2|.
CASRPLPASGRHNEQFF
TGTGCAAGTCGCCCCCTCCCAGCTAGCGGGAGGCACAATGAGCAGTTCTTC
>.|TRBJ2-1|TRBV7-3|.
CASSLNPSSYNEQFF
TGTGCCAGCAGCTTAAACCCGAGCTCCTACAATGAGCAGTTCTTC
>.|TRBJ1-5|TRBV10-3|.
CAISQMGSRQPQHF
TGTGCCATCTCCCAGATGGGCTCGAGACAGCCCCAGCATTTT
>.|TRBJ1-1|TRBV28|.
CASSLGVLNTEAFF
TGTGCCAGCAGTCTAGGGGTCCTTAACACTGAAGCTTTCTTT
>.|TRBJ2-1|TRBV11-2|TRBD1
CASSLGQGDYNEQFF
TGTGCCAGCAGCTTAGGACAGGGGGACTACAATGAGCAGTTCTTC
>few|TRBJ1-1|TRBV6-6|.
CATGGGGDEAFF
TGTGCCACCGGTGGGGGAGGCGATGAAGCTTTCTTT
>.|TRBJ2-3|TRBV5-4|TRBD2
CASSFGLGGAEDTQYF
TGTGCCAGCAGTTTTGGGTTGGGAGGGGCCGAAGATACGCAGTATTTT
>.|TRBJ2-2|TRBV18|.
CASSPMGLGNTGELFF
TGTGCCAGCTCGCCTATGGGGCTAGGGAACACCGGGGAGCTGTTTTTT
>.|TRBJ2-7|TRBV5-1|.
CASSLVVGSGHEQYF
TGCGCCAGCAGCTTGGTGGTCGGGAGTGGCCACGAGCAGTACTTC
>.|TRBJ1-3|TRBV7-9|.
CSSSPTGNTIYF
TGTTCCAGCAGCCCGACAGGAAACACCATATATTTT
>.|TRBJ1-5|TRBV19|.
CASSYGGYQPQHF
TGTGCCAGTAGTTACGGGGGATATCAGCCCCAGCATTTT
>.|TRBJ2-3|TRBV15|TRBD1
CATSRDRDRGGLSGTQYF
TGTGCCACCAGCAGAGACCGGGACAGGGGCGGGTTGTCCGGTACGCAGTATTTT
>.|TRBJ2-7|TRBV7-9|TRBD2
CASSFSGGTYEQYF
TGTGCCAGCAGCTTTAGCGGGGGAACTTACGAGCAGTACTTC
>.|TRBJ2-7|TRBV7-2|TRBD1
CASTVGAGGEQYF
TGTGCCAGCACCGTCGGGGCAGGGGGCGAGCAGTACTTC
>.|TRBJ1-4|TRBV7-9|TRBD1
CASSPTGHDEKLFF
TGTGCCAGCAGCCCGACAGGGCACGATGAAAAACTGTTTTTT
>.|TRBJ2-3|TRBV18|.
CASSPAISGVGTDTQYF
TGTGCCAGCTCACCGGCGATCTCAGGGGTGGGCACAGATACGCAGTATTTT
>.|TRBJ2-3|TRBV7-2|.
CASSELGTDTQYF
TGTGCCAGCAGCGAGCTCGGCACAGATACGCAGTATTTT
>.|TRBJ2-7|TRBV27|.
CASSFSLNSYARGYEQYF
TGTGCCAGCAGTTTCTCCCTTAACTCCTACGCGCGCGGCTACGAGCAGTACTTC